This T cell receptor beta chain was sequenced for a study of vaccination and CD4 T cells after COVID-19. On the study more broadly: Cellular stimulation was performed using overlapping spike peptides derived from SARS-CoV-2, HCoV-NL63, HCoV-OC43 and HCoV-229E.

Trimming left V 0 bases short and J 2 bases short, with 7 bases between. The CDR3 is made up of 14 amino acids. CDR1 and CDR2 from the germline V gene are SGHTA and FQGNSA. This clonotype was seen a single time. Antigen specificity is unknown. Regarding treatment: roughly ten-day PBMC culture with coronavirus spike peptide pools or control peptides (ViraFEST assay). An Oncomine TCR Beta short-read assay was used to sequence the DNA from cultured CD4+ T cells. TCRdb re-derived calls from the PCR reads in MiXCR, one entry per CDR3 protein. The sample records 11,000 or so distinct CDR3 sequences, 45% to 70% being singletons.

The V and J genes are TRBV7-2 and TRBJ2-5; no firm D call. The TCR originated in a human donor who had recovered from COVID-19. The source material was CD4+ T cells from blood, cultured in vitro. The CDR3 coding sequence is TGTGCCAGCAGCTTAGCACGGGCTCAAGAGACCCAGTACTTC. Amino acids: CASSLARAQETQYF.